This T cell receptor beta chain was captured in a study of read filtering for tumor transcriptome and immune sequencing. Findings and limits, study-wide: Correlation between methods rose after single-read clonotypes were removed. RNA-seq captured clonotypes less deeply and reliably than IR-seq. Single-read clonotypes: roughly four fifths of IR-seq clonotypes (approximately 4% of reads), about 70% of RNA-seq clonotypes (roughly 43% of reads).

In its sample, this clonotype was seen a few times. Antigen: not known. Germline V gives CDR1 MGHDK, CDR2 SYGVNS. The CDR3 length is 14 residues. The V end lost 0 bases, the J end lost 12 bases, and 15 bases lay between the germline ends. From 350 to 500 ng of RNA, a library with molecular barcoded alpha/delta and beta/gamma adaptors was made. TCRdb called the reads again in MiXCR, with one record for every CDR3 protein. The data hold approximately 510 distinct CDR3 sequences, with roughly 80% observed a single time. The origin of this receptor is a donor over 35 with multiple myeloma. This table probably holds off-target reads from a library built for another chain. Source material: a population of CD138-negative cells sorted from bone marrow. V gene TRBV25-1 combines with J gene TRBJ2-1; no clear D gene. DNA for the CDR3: TGTGCCAGCAGTGAATATTTCCCCTCGAAAGGGCAGTTCTTC. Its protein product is CASSEYFPSKGQFF.